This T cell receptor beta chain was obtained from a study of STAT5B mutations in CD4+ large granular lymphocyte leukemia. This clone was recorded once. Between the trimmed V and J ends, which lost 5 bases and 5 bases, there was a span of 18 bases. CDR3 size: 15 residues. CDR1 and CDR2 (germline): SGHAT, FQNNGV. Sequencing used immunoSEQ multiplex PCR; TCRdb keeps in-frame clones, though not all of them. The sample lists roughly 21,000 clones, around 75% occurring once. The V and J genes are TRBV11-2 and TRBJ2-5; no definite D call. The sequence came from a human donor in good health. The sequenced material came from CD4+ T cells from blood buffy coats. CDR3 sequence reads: CASSPSDGSQETQYF. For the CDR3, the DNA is TGTGCCAGCAGCCCCTCGGACGGATCCCAGGAGACCCAGTACTTC. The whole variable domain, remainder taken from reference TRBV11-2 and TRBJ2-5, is EAGVAQSPRYKIIEKRQSVAFWCNPISGHATLYWYQQILGQGPKLLIQFQNNGVVDDSQLPKDRFSAERLKGVDSTLKIQPAKLEDSAVYLCASSPSDGSQETQYFGPGTRLLVL.